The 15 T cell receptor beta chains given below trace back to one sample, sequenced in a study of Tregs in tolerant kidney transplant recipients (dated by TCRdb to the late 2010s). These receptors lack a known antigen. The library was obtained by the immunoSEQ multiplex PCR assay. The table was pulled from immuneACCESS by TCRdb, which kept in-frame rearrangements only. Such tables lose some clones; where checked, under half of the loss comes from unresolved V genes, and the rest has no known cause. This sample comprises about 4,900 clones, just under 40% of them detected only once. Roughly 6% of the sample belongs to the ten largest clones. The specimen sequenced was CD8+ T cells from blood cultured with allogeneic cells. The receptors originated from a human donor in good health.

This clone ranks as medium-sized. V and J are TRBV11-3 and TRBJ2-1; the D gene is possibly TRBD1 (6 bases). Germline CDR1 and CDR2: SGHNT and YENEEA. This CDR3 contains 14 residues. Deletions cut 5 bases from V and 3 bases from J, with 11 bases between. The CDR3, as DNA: TGTGCCAGCAGCCCATCGGACAGCTACAATGAGCAGTTCTTC. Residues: CASSPSDSYNEQFF.

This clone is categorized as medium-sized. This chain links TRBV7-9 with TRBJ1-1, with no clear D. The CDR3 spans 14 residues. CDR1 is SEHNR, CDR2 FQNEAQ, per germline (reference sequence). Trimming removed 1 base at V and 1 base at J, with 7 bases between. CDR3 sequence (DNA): TGTGCCAGCAGCTTAGTGGCAGAGAACACTGAAGCTTTCTTT. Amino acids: CASSLVAENTEAFF.

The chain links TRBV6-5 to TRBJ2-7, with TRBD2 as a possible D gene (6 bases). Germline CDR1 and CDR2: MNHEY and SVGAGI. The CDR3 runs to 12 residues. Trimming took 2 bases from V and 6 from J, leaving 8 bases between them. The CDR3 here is CASSYGGAEQYF. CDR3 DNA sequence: TGTGCCAGCAGTTACGGAGGGGCCGAGCAGTACTTC.

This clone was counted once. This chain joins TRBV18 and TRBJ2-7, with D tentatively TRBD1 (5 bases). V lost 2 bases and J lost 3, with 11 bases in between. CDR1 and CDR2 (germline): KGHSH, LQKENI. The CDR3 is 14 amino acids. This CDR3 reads CASSPSQGHYEQYF. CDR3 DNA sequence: TGTGCCAGCTCACCAAGTCAGGGCCACTACGAGCAGTACTTC. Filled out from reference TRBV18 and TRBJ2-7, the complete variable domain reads NAGVMQNPRHLVRRRGQEARLRCSPMKGHSHVYWYRQLPEEGLKFMVYLQKENIIDESGMPKERFSAEFPKEGPSILRIQQVVRGDSAAYFCASSPSQGHYEQYFGPGTRLTVT.

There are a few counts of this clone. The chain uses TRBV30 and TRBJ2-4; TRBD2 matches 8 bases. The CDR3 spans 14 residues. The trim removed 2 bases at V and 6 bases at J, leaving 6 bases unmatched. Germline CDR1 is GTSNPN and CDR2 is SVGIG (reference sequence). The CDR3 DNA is TGTGCCTGGAGTTCCGGGGGGGGCATAAACATTCAGTACTTC. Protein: CAWSSGGGINIQYF.

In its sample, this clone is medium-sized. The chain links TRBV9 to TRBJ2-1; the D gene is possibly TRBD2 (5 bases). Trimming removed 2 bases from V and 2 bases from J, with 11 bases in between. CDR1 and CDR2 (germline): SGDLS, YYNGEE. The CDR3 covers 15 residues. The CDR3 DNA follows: TGTGCCAGCAGCGTCAGCGGAGACCCCTACAATGAGCAGTTCTTC. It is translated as CASSVSGDPYNEQFF.

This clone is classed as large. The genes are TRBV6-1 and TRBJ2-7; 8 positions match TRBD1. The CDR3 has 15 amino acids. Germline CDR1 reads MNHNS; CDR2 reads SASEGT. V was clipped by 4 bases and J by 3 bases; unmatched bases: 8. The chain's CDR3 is CASSGLRTGIYEQYF. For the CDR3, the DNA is TGTGCCAGCAGTGGCCTCAGGACAGGGATCTACGAGCAGTACTTC.

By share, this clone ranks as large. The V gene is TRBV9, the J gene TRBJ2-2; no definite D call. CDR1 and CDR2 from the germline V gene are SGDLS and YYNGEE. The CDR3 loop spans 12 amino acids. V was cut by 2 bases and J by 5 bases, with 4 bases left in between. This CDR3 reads CASSVGTGELFF. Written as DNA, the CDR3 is TGTGCCAGCAGCGTGGGGACCGGGGAGCTGTTTTTT.

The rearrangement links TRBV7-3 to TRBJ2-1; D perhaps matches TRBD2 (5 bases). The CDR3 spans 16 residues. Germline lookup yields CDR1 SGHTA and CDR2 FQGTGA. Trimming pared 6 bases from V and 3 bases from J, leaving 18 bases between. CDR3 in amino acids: CASSLAPEPVYNEQFF. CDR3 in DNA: TGTGCCAGCAGTCTAGCACCCGAACCGGTCTACAATGAGCAGTTCTTC.

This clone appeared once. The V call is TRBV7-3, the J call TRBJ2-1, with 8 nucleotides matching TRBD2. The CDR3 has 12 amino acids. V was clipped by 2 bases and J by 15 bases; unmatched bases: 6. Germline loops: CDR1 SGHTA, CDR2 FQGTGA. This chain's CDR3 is CASSLSVAGLFF. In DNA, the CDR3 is TGTGCCAGCAGCTTATCGGTAGCGGGGCTGTTCTTC.

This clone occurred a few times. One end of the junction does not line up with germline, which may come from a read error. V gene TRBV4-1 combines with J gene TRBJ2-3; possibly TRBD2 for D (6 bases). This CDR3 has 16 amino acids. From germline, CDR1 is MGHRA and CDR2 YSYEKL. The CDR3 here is CASSPPGSSGTDTQYF. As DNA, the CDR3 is TGTGCCAGCAGCCCCCCAGGGTCTAGCGGCACAGATACGCAGTATTTT.

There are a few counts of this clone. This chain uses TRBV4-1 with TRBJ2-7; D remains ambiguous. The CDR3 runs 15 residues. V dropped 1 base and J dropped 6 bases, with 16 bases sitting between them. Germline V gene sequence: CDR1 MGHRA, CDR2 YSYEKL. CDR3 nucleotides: TGCGCCAGCAGCCAAGCCTCGGCCCCGGCCTTCGAGCAGTACTTC. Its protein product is CASSQASAPAFEQYF.

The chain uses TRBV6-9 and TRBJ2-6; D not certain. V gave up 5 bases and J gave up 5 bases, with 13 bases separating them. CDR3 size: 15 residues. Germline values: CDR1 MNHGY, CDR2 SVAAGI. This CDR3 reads CASSKRQSRANVLTF. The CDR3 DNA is TGTGCCAGCAGTAAACGACAAAGTCGGGCCAACGTCCTGACTTTC.

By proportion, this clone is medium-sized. CDR3 bases: TGCAGCGCATCGCGGCGGATTCGGGAGACCCAGTACTTC. Its protein is CSASRRIRETQYF. The chain couples TRBV29-1 to TRBJ2-5, with unresolved D. This CDR3 is 13 amino acids long. Germline-derived CDR1 and CDR2 are SQVTM and ANQGSEA. Trimming removed 7 bases at V and 5 bases at J, with 17 bases between. Full variable domain (missing parts from reference TRBV29-1 and TRBJ2-5): SAVISQKPSRDICQRGTSLTIQCQVDSQVTMMFWYRQQPGQSLTLIATANQGSEATYESGFVIDKFPISRPNLTFSTLTVSNMSPEDSSIYLCSASRRIRETQYFGPGTRLLVL.

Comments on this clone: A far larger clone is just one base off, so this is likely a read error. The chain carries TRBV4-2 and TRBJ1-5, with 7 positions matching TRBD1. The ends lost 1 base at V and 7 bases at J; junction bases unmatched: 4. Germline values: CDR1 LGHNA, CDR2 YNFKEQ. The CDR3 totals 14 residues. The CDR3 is CASSQAQGKQPQHF. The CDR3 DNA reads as TGTGCCAGCAGCCAAGCACAGGGGAAGCAGCCCCAGCATTTT.